These 29 T cell receptor beta chains came from one sample sequenced in a study of T cells in Graves' hyperthyroidism and ophthalmopathy. Template material for amplifying TCR beta CDR3 regions consisted of RNA transcripts. First-round RT-PCR targeting the TCR CDR3 was performed with the HTBI primer set. From the multiplex PCR reads, TCRdb called clonotypes with MiXCR, one entry per CDR3 protein. The sample holds around 300,000 distinct CDR3 sequences, approximately 15% seen once. The sequencing sample was made of blood. All receptors derive from a woman in her forties with Graves' hyperthyroidism.

The chain combines TRBV12-3 or TRBV12-4 with TRBJ2-2; 12 bases match TRBD2. CDR3 length: 16 residues. V shed 4 bases and J 4 bases; nucleotides not matched to a gene: 4. CDR3 loop: CASSSQTSGSTGELFF. Here the CDR3 DNA reads TGTGCCAGCAGTTCCCAGACTAGCGGGAGCACCGGGGAGCTGTTTTTT.

V usage is TRBV25-1 and J usage is TRBJ2-4; D uncertain. Germline V CDR1 and CDR2: MGHDK, SYGVNS. CDR3 length equals 14 residues. V lost 2 bases to trimming and J lost 0 bases, with 5 bases between them. CDR3 DNA sequence: TGTGCCAGCAGTGAAGAAGGAGCCAAAAACATTCAGTACTTC. Residues: CASSEEGAKNIQYF.

This clonotype occurred many times. The V gene is TRBV5-1, the J gene TRBJ2-7, with D perhaps matching TRBD1 (5 bases). Trimming stripped 5 bases from V and 6 bases from J, with 21 bases between. The CDR3 covers 15 residues. The germline CDR1 and CDR2 sequences are SGHRS and YFSETQ. The CDR3, as DNA: TGCGCCAGCAGTTTTGGACAACCGGACCTGGGCGAGCAGTACTTC. Its translation is CASSFGQPDLGEQYF.

This clonotype was seen many times. V gene TRBV20-1 combines with J gene TRBJ1-4; D call uncertain. Germline V CDR1 and CDR2: DFQATT, SNEGSKA (reference sequence). Trimming stripped 5 bases from V and 8 bases from J, with 15 bases between. The CDR3 is made up of 13 amino acids. The CDR3 loop is CSAWEDNDEKLFF. CDR3 DNA: TGCAGTGCTTGGGAGGATAATGACGAAAAACTGTTTTTT.

This clonotype occurred a few times. This may be a read error, as it is one base from a much larger clone. This rearrangement joins TRBV10-3 to TRBJ1-1; TRBD1 is a possible D gene (5 bases). This CDR3 is 13 amino acids long. From germline, CDR1 is ENHRY and CDR2 SYGVKD. CDR3 protein: CVTHRTPNTEAFF. The CDR3 DNA is TGTGTCACCCACAGGACACCGAACACTGAAGCTTTCTTT.

This clonotype showed up many times. The gene calls are TRBV28 and TRBJ2-7, with a possible D match to TRBD1 (5 bases). CDR1 is MDHEN, CDR2 SYDVKM, per germline. This CDR3 comprises 12 residues. Between the trimmed V and J ends, which lost 8 bases and 3 bases, there was a span of 11 bases. Here the CDR3 reads CASVAQGYEQYF. The DNA for the CDR3 is TGTGCCAGCGTTGCGCAGGGCTACGAGCAGTACTTC. The whole variable domain, filled in from reference TRBV28 and TRBJ2-7, reads DVKVTQSSRYLVKRTGEKVFLECVQDMDHENMFWYRQDPGLGLRLIYFSYDVKMKEKGDIPEGYSVSREKKERFSLILESASTNQTSMYLCASVAQGYEQYFGPGTRLTVT.

Ten or more counts support this clonotype. The rearrangement uses TRBV12-3 or TRBV12-4 and TRBJ1-2; 9 nucleotides agree with TRBD1. The ends lost 6 bases at V and 3 bases at J; junction bases unmatched: 2. This CDR3 region has 13 residues. The CDR3 nucleotides read TGTGCCAGCAGGGGACAGGGTTACTATGGCTACACCTTC. This translates into CASRGQGYYGYTF.

This clonotype was observed many times. The chain joins TRBV20-1 to TRBJ2-7, with 8 bases matching TRBD2. V dropped 6 bases and J dropped 6; count of bases not matched to a gene: 7. Germline assignment: CDR1 DFQATT and CDR2 SNEGSKA (reference sequence). The CDR3 has 12 residues. CDR3 bases: TGCAGTGCCCTTGGGACTAGGGGCGAGCAGTACTTC. Its protein is CSALGTRGEQYF.

This clonotype was found a few times. Possible read error: a much larger clone is one base away. The chain recombines TRBV28 with TRBJ1-5; D gene unclear. The CDR3 loop spans 14 amino acids. The germline V gene encodes CDR1 MDHEN and CDR2 SYDVKM. The DNA for the CDR3 is TGTGCCACCACCCCCCTGCAGTCGAATCGGCCCCAGCATTTT. Protein sequence: CATTPLQSNRPQHF.

Ten or more counts support this clonotype. The V call is TRBV12-3 or TRBV12-4, the J call TRBJ2-7; 7 nucleotides line up with TRBD1. J was trimmed by 4 bases and V by 6 bases; bases with no gene match: 12. The CDR3 has 15 amino acids. The CDR3 protein is CASSPLPGQRYEQYF. The CDR3 coding sequence is TGTGCCAGCAGCCCACTCCCGGGACAGCGATACGAGCAGTACTTC.

This clonotype showed up many times. This sequence joins TRBV20-1 and TRBJ1-1, with D unclear. CDR3 size: 14 residues. CDR1 and CDR2 from the germline V gene are DFQATT and SNEGSKA (reference sequence). V lost 3 bases and J lost 1, with 12 bases in between. Here the CDR3 DNA reads TGCAGTGCTAGGGACGTGGACGGGAACACTGAAGCTTTCTTT. This encodes CSARDVDGNTEAFF.

This clonotype has at least ten counts. The chain is built from TRBV20-1 and TRBJ2-3, with 9 bases lining up with TRBD2. V lost 6 bases, J lost 1 base, and 5 bases stayed unmatched. The CDR3 is 14 residues long. Germline V gives CDR1 DFQATT, CDR2 SNEGSKA (reference sequence). The CDR3 DNA reads TGCAGTGCCAGATCTAGCGGGGGCACAGATACGCAGTATTTT. Protein: CSARSSGGTDTQYF.

This clonotype was seen ten or more times. The rearrangement links TRBV13 to TRBJ2-3, with 8 positions matching TRBD1. The J segment lost 6 bases and the V segment lost 3 bases, leaving 5 bases of the junction unmatched. Germline V gene lookup returns CDR1 PRHDT and CDR2 FYEKMQ (reference sequence). This CDR3 is 14 amino acids long. Here the CDR3 DNA reads TGTGCCAGCAGCTTGACAGGGGCTACGGATACGCAGTATTTT. Translation: CASSLTGATDTQYF.

V usage is TRBV7-9 and J usage is TRBJ2-1; D is ambiguous. This CDR3 is 15 amino acids long. The V end lost 5 bases, the J end lost 8 bases, and 19 bases lay between the germline ends. CDR1 is SEHNR, CDR2 FQNEAQ, per germline (reference sequence). In DNA form, the CDR3 reads TGTGCCAGCAGCGCCTTTTTTCCCCCTAAGGATGAGCAGTTCTTC. It encodes CASSAFFPPKDEQFF.

This chain uses TRBV5-1 with TRBJ1-4; 8 nucleotides agree with TRBD1. Trimming took 4 bases from V and 6 from J; bases not matched to a gene: 5. The CDR3 extends over 14 amino acids. CDR1 and CDR2 from the germline V gene are SGHRS and YFSETQ. This CDR3 is CASSTQGADEKLFF. The CDR3 bases are TGCGCCAGCAGCACTCAGGGGGCGGATGAAAAACTGTTTTTT.

This clonotype was seen ten or more times. The rearrangement joins TRBV19 to TRBJ1-3; perhaps TRBD1 as D (5 bases). Germline assignment: CDR1 LNHDA and CDR2 SQIVND (reference sequence). Deletions cut 5 bases from V and 5 bases from J, with 16 bases between. The CDR3 runs to 15 residues. CDR3 region: CASSLPRDGRNTIYF. The CDR3 DNA reads TGTGCCAGTAGTCTCCCCCGGGACGGCAGAAACACCATATATTTT.

A remark on this clonotype: Lacking the conserved final phenylalanine or tryptophan, this CDR3 likely reflects a read error. V usage is TRBV20-1 and J usage is TRBJ2-3; TRBD2 is a possible D gene (6 bases). V was shortened by 4 bases and J by 5 bases, with 19 bases between the two germline ends. The CDR3 covers 15 residues. Germline values: CDR1 DFQATT, CDR2 SNEGSKA (reference sequence). The CDR3 DNA follows: TGCAGTGCTATCTCGGCGGGGACGGTAGGAGATACGCAGTATCTT. It is translated as CSAISAGTVGDTQYL.

This clonotype turned up a few times. V usage is TRBV6-1 and J usage is TRBJ2-1, with 14 bases fitting TRBD2. V lost 7 bases to trimming and J lost 1 base; unmatched junction nucleotides: 6. CDR3 length equals 17 residues. The germline gives CDR1 MNHNS, CDR2 SASEGT. The CDR3 DNA reads TGTGCCAGCACTAGAGGGACTAGCGGGGGATCCTACAATGAGCAGTTCTTC. Its translation is CASTRGTSGGSYNEQFF.

This clonotype was counted at least ten times. V is TRBV5-6 and J is TRBJ2-7; D is undetermined. V was trimmed by 0 bases and J by 5 bases, leaving 6 bases between them. This CDR3 contains 12 residues. CDR1 and CDR2 (germline): SGHDT, YYEEEE. CDR3 region: CASSLVWDEQYF. The CDR3 coding sequence is TGTGCCAGCAGCTTGGTATGGGACGAGCAGTACTTC.

Concerning this clonotype: This may be a read error: a much more frequent sequence differs by one nucleotide. The CDR3 does not end in the conserved phenylalanine or tryptophan, so this is likely a read error. The chain employs TRBV29-1 and TRBJ1-4; D uncertain. Germline V lookup: CDR1 SQVTM, CDR2 ANQGSEA. The V gene lost 6 bases and the J gene lost 5 bases, with 10 bases spanning the gap. The CDR3 contains 12 residues. CDR3 sequence (DNA): TGCAGCGTGACGGGTTTAAATGAAAAACTGTTTCTT. Protein product: CSVTGLNEKLFL.

This clonotype has a count of ten or more. The CDR3 DNA reads TGTGCCAGCAGTCTAGCCTACGAGCAGTACTTC. As protein: CASSLAYEQYF. This chain uses TRBV28 with TRBJ2-7; D unclear. The CDR3 contains 11 residues. V was trimmed by 5 bases and J by 2 bases, leaving 4 bases between them. Germline assignment: CDR1 MDHEN and CDR2 SYDVKM.

This clonotype was observed many times. The rearrangement uses TRBV6-1 and TRBJ1-5; unclear D gene. This CDR3 is built from 15 residues. The V end was cut by 2 bases, the J end by 5 bases, with 13 bases between. Per the germline V gene, CDR1 is MNHNS and CDR2 is SASEGT. In nucleotides, the CDR3 is TGTGCCAGCAGTGAACTACCACAAGGGTATCAGCCCCAGCATTTT. This encodes CASSELPQGYQPQHF.

This chain joins TRBV4-2 and TRBJ1-5, with D hard to call. Germline V CDR1 and CDR2: LGHNA, YNFKEQ. Trimming stripped 1 base from V and 6 bases from J, with 13 bases between. This CDR3 spans 15 amino acids. In DNA form, the CDR3 reads TGTGCCAGCAGCCAAGGGATGGAGGTCCGTCAGCCCCAGCATTTT. This encodes CASSQGMEVRQPQHF.

This clonotype appeared many times. The rearrangement links TRBV27 to TRBJ2-7; possibly TRBD1 for D (5 bases). The V end lost 4 bases, the J end lost 3 bases, and 10 bases lay between the germline ends. Germline lookup yields CDR1 MNHEY and CDR2 SMNVEV (reference sequence). The CDR3 has 13 residues. CDR3 loop: CASSYRSDYEQYF. The CDR3 nucleotides are TGTGCCAGCAGTTACAGGAGCGACTACGAGCAGTACTTC.

This clonotype has a count of ten or more. The chain employs TRBV28 and TRBJ2-3, with unresolved D. Trimming pared 4 bases from V and 4 bases from J, leaving 12 bases between. The CDR3 contains 14 residues. The germline V gene encodes CDR1 MDHEN and CDR2 SYDVKM. The DNA of the CDR3 is TGTGCCAGCAGTTCGGTGGGAAGGGCAGATACGCAGTATTTT. It encodes CASSSVGRADTQYF.

This clonotype turned up a few times. The chain carries TRBV6-1 and TRBJ2-1, with D possibly matching TRBD1 (6 bases). The CDR3 sequence is 16 residues long. With 4 bases removed from V and 2 bases from J, the gap between germline ends came to 15 bases. In germline, CDR1 is MNHNS, CDR2 SASEGT. The CDR3 sequence: CASSAETGGPYNEQFF. The CDR3 DNA reads TGTGCCAGCAGTGCCGAGACAGGAGGCCCCTACAATGAGCAGTTCTTC.

In its sample, this clonotype was seen many times. The chain joins TRBV29-1 to TRBJ2-3; D may match TRBD1 or TRBD2 (5 bases each). V was clipped by 4 bases and J by 5 bases, with 10 bases between them. The CDR3 covers 12 residues. Germline V gene sequence: CDR1 SQVTM, CDR2 ANQGSEA. The CDR3 protein is CSVGPGRDTQYF. CDR3 bases: TGCAGCGTTGGCCCGGGACGAGATACGCAGTATTTT.

The chain carries TRBV18 and TRBJ1-2, with 7 nucleotides matching TRBD1. Germline V gene lookup returns CDR1 KGHSH and CDR2 LQKENI. This CDR3 has 15 amino acids. Trimming took 3 bases from V and 4 from J; bases not matched to a gene: 8. The CDR3 loop is CASSPTTGLGYGYTF. The CDR3 bases are TGTGCCAGCTCACCTACGACAGGGTTGGGCTATGGCTACACCTTC.

The sample holds many counts of this clonotype. The chain has TRBV5-5 and TRBJ2-7; 10 bases align to TRBD1. The CDR3 length is 14 residues. The J segment lost 1 base and the V segment lost 5 bases, leaving 3 bases of the junction unmatched. The V gene's germline CDR1 is SGHKS and CDR2 YYEKEE (reference sequence). In nucleotides, the CDR3 is TGTGCCAGCAGACGGACAGGGGGTTCCTACGAGCAGTACTTC. It encodes CASRRTGGSYEQYF.